This TCR beta chain was identified during a study of blood T cell repertoires in COVID-19. Many counts were recorded for this clone. Distinct nucleotide sequences in the sample also encode this CDR3. V was pared by 3 bases and J by 2 bases, with 3 bases of the junction left unmatched. The CDR3 is made up of 15 amino acids. Germline CDR1 is KGHSH and CDR2 is LQKENI. Original processing methods: By means of reference gene primer amplification, nucleated cell counts were estimated. Repertoires were generated with immunoSEQ multiplex PCR, while TCRdb's copy carries only in-frame clones and drops some. V and J calls and clone size come straight from that table; D and trimming were deduced from the DNA. This sample carries about 130,000 clones, approximately 81% of them seen once, and the ten largest clones take roughly an eighth.

The sequencing input was peripheral blood. The V gene is TRBV18, the J gene TRBJ1-5; TRBD1 agrees at 8 bases. The source of this sequence is a woman aged 25 to 45 who had recovered from COVID-19. DNA of the CDR3: TGTGCCAGCTCACCTGACAGGGGAGGCAATCAGCCCCAGCATTTT. Translation gives CASSPDRGGNQPQHF.